This T cell receptor (beta chain) comes out of a study of blood T cell repertoires in COVID-19. Background on the study: Italy, Spain and the United States were the sources of the convalescent and acute COVID-19 samples.

Authors' processing steps: Amplification with reference gene primers provided the estimates of nucleated cell counts. Profiled with immunoSEQ multiplex PCR; TCRdb holds only in-frame clones, not every one. The D gene and trimming were derived from the DNA, and the V and J assignments and clone size from that table. The table has about 190,000 clones, more than 85% seen once. CDR1 LNHDA and CDR2 SQIVND come from the germline V gene (reference sequence). Trimming removed 9 bases from V and 0 bases from J; junction bases left unmatched: 9. The CDR3 extends over 15 amino acids. The specimen was peripheral blood. The receptor was derived from a man aged 70 or older with active or convalescent COVID-19. The chain recombines TRBV19 with TRBJ1-2; TRBD1 matches 8 bases. CDR3 region: CASTDRVGPNYGYTF. The CDR3 nucleotides are TGTGCCAGCACGGACAGGGTCGGGCCTAACTATGGCTACACCTTC.